Below, 25 T cell receptor beta chains from the same sample are listed, as sequenced in a study of TIL therapy for anti-PD-1-resistant metastatic lung cancer. This sample's time point: pre-treatment sample, taken before nivolumab and TIL therapy. Most excised metastases sampled were pleural nodules or supraclavicular lymph nodes. This was the immunoSEQ v3 assay. Measured with immunoSEQ multiplex PCR; TCRdb has only the in-frame clones, and not every one. The data contain 13,000 or so clones, less than 70% of them seen just once; the ten biggest clones take up roughly 9%. The source was tumor tissue, collected at baseline. The receptors shown here come from a woman between 25 and 85 years old with non-small cell lung cancer.

The chain carries TRBV4-1 and TRBJ1-1; D is uncertain. Germline V lookup: CDR1 MGHRA, CDR2 YSYEKL. CDR3 length: 14 amino acids. V was cut by 4 bases and J by 1 base, with 10 bases left in between. The CDR3 DNA sequence: TGCGCCAGCAGCCGATCTGGCGGGAACACTGAAGCTTTCTTT. The encoded protein is CASSRSGGNTEAFF.

The J gene is TRBJ2-7, the V gene TRBV6-6, with 8 bases identical to TRBD1. Germline assignment: CDR1 MNHNY and CDR2 SVGAGI (reference sequence). The CDR3 totals 15 residues. V shed 5 bases, J shed 3 bases, and the junction held 9 bases outside the gene matches. The CDR3 nucleotides are TGTGCCAGCAGTCTCAGACCCGGACAGGGCTACGAGCAGTACTTC. It codes for CASSLRPGQGYEQYF.

This clone was seen once. The rearrangement joins TRBV5-5 to TRBJ1-1, with D unclear. V lost 4 bases and J 0 bases, leaving 13 bases between the germline ends. This CDR3 is built from 15 residues. Germline CDR1 and CDR2: SGHKS and YYEKEE (reference sequence). The CDR3 DNA sequence: TGTGCCAGCAGCAAAGCCCAGTACATGAACACTGAAGCTTTCTTT. The encoded protein is CASSKAQYMNTEAFF.

A few counts support this clone. The CDR3 nucleotides are TGCGCCAGTAGGGACAGTGCAACTAATGAAAAACTGTTTTTT. It specifies CASRDSATNEKLFF. The V gene is TRBV5-1, the J gene TRBJ1-4; 7 bases are shared with TRBD1. The CDR3 runs to 14 residues. Germline V lookup: CDR1 SGHRS, CDR2 YFSETQ. Germline trimming cut 8 bases from V and 0 bases from J; bases unmatched to any gene: 4.

This clone was detected once. The J gene is TRBJ1-4, the V gene TRBV29-1, with D maybe TRBD1 (5 bases). Germline-derived CDR1 and CDR2 are SQVTM and ANQGSEA. The V and J ends lost 3 bases and 15 bases respectively, with 14 bases between them. The CDR3 is made up of 11 amino acids. As DNA, the CDR3 is TGCAGCGTTGAGGCCGGGGGTGCGATGTTTTTT. Translating gives CSVEAGGAMFF. The entire variable domain, with the rest obtained from reference TRBV29-1 and TRBJ1-4, is as follows: SAVISQKPSRDICQRGTSLTIQCQVDSQVTMMFWYRQQPGQSLTLIATANQGSEATYESGFVIDKFPISRPNLTFSTLTVSNMSPEDSSIYLCSVEAGGAMFFGSGTQLSVL.

This clone was detected once. CDR3 residues: CASSLWELAGGPGELFF. DNA of the CDR3: TGTGCCAGCAGTTTGTGGGAGCTGGCGGGAGGTCCCGGGGAGCTGTTTTTT. The chain is built from TRBV28 and TRBJ2-2; 8 nucleotides line up with TRBD2. CDR3 length equals 17 residues. Looked up from germline, CDR1 is MDHEN and CDR2 is SYDVKM. Trimming at V came to 3 bases and at J to 6 bases, leaving 12 bases not matched to a gene.

The chain has TRBV2 and TRBJ2-1, with D possibly called TRBD1 or TRBD2 (5 bases each). V lost 1 base, J lost 11 bases, and 6 bases lay in between. Germline lookup yields CDR1 SNHLY and CDR2 FYNNEI. The CDR3 is 11 amino acids. The CDR3 sequence is CASSEGGKQFF. CDR3 nucleotides: TGTGCCAGCAGTGAAGGGGGGAAGCAGTTCTTC.

The chain uses TRBV4-1 and TRBJ2-1; 11 nucleotides line up with TRBD2. This CDR3 has 19 amino acids. V trimming: 0 bases; J trimming: 2 bases; junction bases outside the gene matches: 9. In germline, CDR1 is MGHRA, CDR2 YSYEKL. CDR3: CASSQDSLAGALTYNEQFF. The CDR3 DNA follows: TGCGCCAGCAGCCAAGATTCACTAGCGGGGGCCCTCACCTACAATGAGCAGTTCTTC.

The chain links TRBV19 to TRBJ1-2; D remains unclear. The length of the CDR3 is 13 residues. Trimming left V 9 bases short and J 3 bases short, with 14 bases between. Germline-derived CDR1 and CDR2 are LNHDA and SQIVND (reference sequence). The CDR3 DNA sequence: TGTGCCAGGACTAGAGAGGGAGACTATGGCTACACCTTC. Its translation: CARTREGDYGYTF.

The chain has TRBV7-9 and TRBJ1-2; maybe TRBD1 (6 bases). The CDR3 is made up of 14 amino acids. Looked up from germline, CDR1 is SEHNR and CDR2 is FQNEAQ (reference sequence). V shed 5 bases and J shed 2 bases, with 12 bases lying between them. The CDR3, as DNA: TGTGCCAGCAGCCCCCTCGGACAGAACTATGGCTACACCTTC. Amino acids: CASSPLGQNYGYTF.

This clone has just a few counts. The gene calls are TRBV4-3 and TRBJ1-5; D remains unclear. With 0 bases removed from V and 1 base from J, the gap between germline ends came to 10 bases. CDR3 length equals 16 residues. Germline loops: CDR1 LGHNA, CDR2 YSLEER. In DNA, the CDR3 is TGCGCCAGCAGCCAAGAACACGGGCCAAGCAATCAGCCCCAGCATTTT. Its protein product is CASSQEHGPSNQPQHF.

The chain is built from TRBV28 and TRBJ2-3; a weak D match, TRBD2 (6 bases). The CDR3 has 17 residues. Germline assignment: CDR1 MDHEN and CDR2 SYDVKM. Deletions cut 5 bases from V and 2 bases from J, with 20 bases between. The CDR3 here is CASSLHQGGGLTDTQYF. CDR3 bases: TGTGCCAGCAGTCTACACCAGGGAGGCGGGCTCACAGATACGCAGTATTTT.

The V call is TRBV7-2, the J call TRBJ1-1; D not resolved. The V gene's germline CDR1 is SGHTA and CDR2 FQGNSA. This CDR3 has 12 amino acids. Trimming shortened V by 2 bases and J by 7 bases, and 8 bases separated the two germline ends. In DNA form, the CDR3 reads TGTGCCAGCAGCTTATTATTACTTGAAGCTTTCTTT. Protein sequence: CASSLLLLEAFF.

The chain has TRBV30 and TRBJ2-3, with unresolved D. CDR3 size: 13 residues. V was shortened by 2 bases and J by 6 bases, with 12 bases between the two germline ends. Germline V CDR1 and CDR2: GTSNPN, SVGIG (reference sequence). The CDR3 loop is CAWSRARWDTQYF. The CDR3 nucleotides read TGTGCCTGGAGTCGCGCCCGCTGGGATACGCAGTATTTT.

This chain joins TRBV7-8 and TRBJ1-2; D not resolved. The V gene's germline CDR1 is SGHVS and CDR2 FQNEAQ. Trimming took 0 bases from V and 7 from J, leaving 9 bases between them. CDR3 length: 13 amino acids. In DNA form, the CDR3 reads TGTGCCAGCAGCTTAGCAGGGAAGGCTGGCTACACCTTC. Its protein is CASSLAGKAGYTF. Full variable domain (rest looked up from reference TRBV7-8 and TRBJ1-2): GAGVSQSPRYKVAKRGQDVALRCDPISGHVSLFWYQQALGQGPEFLTYFQNEAQLDKSGLPSDRFFAERPEGSVSTLKIQRTQQEDSAVYLCASSLAGKAGYTFGSGTRLTVV.

J is TRBJ2-2 and V is TRBV21-1. TRBV21-1 is classified as a pseudogene. CDR3 size: 18 residues. This chain's CDR3 is CAIGKVCMRRQRTGELFF. CDR3 DNA: TGCGCCATCGGAAAAGTTTGTATGAGGAGACAAAGGACCGGGGAGCTGTTTTTT.

This chain connects TRBV28 to TRBJ2-7, with TRBD1 as a possible D gene (6 bases). With 5 bases removed from V and 3 bases from J, the gap between germline ends came to 8 bases. The germline gives CDR1 MDHEN, CDR2 SYDVKM. The CDR3 runs to 12 residues. CDR3 region: CASSLQGYEQYF. Written as DNA, the CDR3 is TGTGCCAGCAGTCTACAGGGCTACGAGCAGTACTTC.

The CDR3 region is CSGGQGYEQYF. CDR3 nucleotide sequence: TGCAGTGGGGGACAGGGCTACGAGCAGTACTTC. J is TRBJ2-7 and V is TRBV20-1, with 9 bases aligning to TRBD1. V lost 7 bases, J lost 3 bases, and 1 base stayed unmatched. The CDR3 has 11 amino acids. Germline loops: CDR1 DFQATT, CDR2 SNEGSKA (reference sequence).

The chain joins TRBV6-5 to TRBJ2-7; no definite D call. V was trimmed by 6 bases and J by 4 bases, leaving 10 bases between them. The germline V gene has CDR1 MNHEY and CDR2 SVGAGI. This CDR3 has 12 amino acids. CDR3 nucleotides: TGTGCCAGCAGCCGGGCCGGGTACGAGCAGTACTTC. It specifies CASSRAGYEQYF.

The V call is TRBV14, the J call TRBJ2-6; the D is unclear. Germline V gives CDR1 SGHDN, CDR2 FVKESK. Trimming stripped 4 bases from V and 0 bases from J, with 13 bases between. This CDR3 contains 17 residues. The DNA for the CDR3 is TGTGCCAGCAGCCCCCTCCAAATGCCCTCTGGGGCCAACGTCCTGACTTTC. It is translated as CASSPLQMPSGANVLTF. Using reference TRBV14 and TRBJ2-6 for the parts outside the CDR3, the full variable domain is EAGVTQFPSHSVIEKGQTVTLRCDPISGHDNLYWYRRVMGKEIKFLLHFVKESKQDESGMPNNRFLAERTGGTYSTLKVQPAELEDSGVYFCASSPLQMPSGANVLTFGAGSRLTVL.

J is TRBJ2-2 and V is TRBV11-2; the D call may be TRBD1 or TRBD2 (5 bases each). In germline, CDR1 is SGHAT, CDR2 FQNNGV. V lost 0 bases to trimming and J lost 7 bases, with 6 bases between them. The CDR3 consists of 13 residues. CDR3 residues: CASSLDGGGELFF. The DNA of the CDR3 is TGTGCCAGCAGCTTAGATGGGGGCGGGGAGCTGTTTTTT.

The chain carries TRBV7-8 and TRBJ2-7, with 8 nucleotides matching TRBD2. CDR3 length equals 14 residues. J gave up 4 bases and V 5 bases, and 7 bases lay outside the gene matches. Germline V lookup: CDR1 SGHVS, CDR2 FQNEAQ. The CDR3 loop reads CASSVSGSGYEQYF. In DNA, the CDR3 is TGTGCCAGCAGCGTGAGCGGGAGTGGGTACGAGCAGTACTTC.

The V and J genes are TRBV28 and TRBJ1-2; D remains ambiguous. Germline CDR1 and CDR2: MDHEN and SYDVKM. The CDR3 contains 13 residues. The germline V and J ends were trimmed by 2 bases and 2 bases, with 6 bases remaining between them. CDR3: CASSLRGNYGYTF. CDR3 nucleotide sequence: TGTGCCAGCAGTTTACGAGGGAACTATGGCTACACCTTC.

The chain carries TRBV27 and TRBJ1-1; perhaps TRBD1 as D (5 bases). The germline V and J ends were trimmed by 4 bases and 1 base, with 10 bases remaining between them. Germline loops: CDR1 MNHEY, CDR2 SMNVEV (reference sequence). CDR3 length: 14 residues. This chain's CDR3 is CASSSPGWNTEAFF. For the CDR3, the DNA is TGTGCCAGCAGTTCACCAGGGTGGAACACTGAAGCTTTCTTT.

V gene TRBV5-1 combines with J gene TRBJ2-1; TRBD2 matches at 7 bases. Losses at the gene ends were 0 bases for V and 4 bases for J; bases not matched to a gene: 10. This CDR3 is built from 17 residues. CDR1 and CDR2 (germline): SGHRS, YFSETQ. The CDR3 nucleotides read TGCGCCAGCAGCTTGGCGGGGGGTAGCGGTGCATACAATGAGCAGTTCTTC. This translates into CASSLAGGSGAYNEQFF.